These 3 T cell receptor beta chains were all obtained from the same sample, sequenced in a study of identical twins. TCRdb redid the calling of the 5' RACE reads with MiXCR, one entry per CDR3 protein. The data hold some 500,000 distinct CDR3 sequences, with about 20% observed a single time. These data also featured in a second study, about T cells expressing NK-cell markers.

The specimen was CD4+ T cells sorted from blood. The receptors shown here come from a woman aged 18-29 years in good health.

Ten or more counts support this clonotype. Here the CDR3 reads CASSQGGFTDTQYF. The CDR3, as DNA: TGTGCCAGCAGTCAGGGCGGGTTCACAGATACGCAGTATTTT. This chain links TRBV12-3 or TRBV12-4 with TRBJ2-3; D may be TRBD1 or TRBD2 (5 bases each). Trimming shortened V by 5 bases and J by 2 bases, and 11 bases separated the two germline ends. The CDR3 extends over 14 amino acids.

This clonotype was seen only a few times. The rearrangement uses TRBV24-1 and TRBJ2-3; 8 positions match TRBD1. V lost 4 bases, J lost 3 bases, and 2 bases stayed unmatched. This CDR3 is built from 14 residues. In germline, CDR1 is KGHDR, CDR2 SFDVKD. The CDR3 reads CATSETGETDTQYF. CDR3 DNA sequence: TGTGCCACCAGTGAGACAGGGGAGACAGATACGCAGTATTTT.

This clonotype showed up many times. The V call is TRBV5-1, the J call TRBJ2-1; weak D call: TRBD2 (6 bases). Germline loops: CDR1 SGHRS, CDR2 YFSETQ. V lost 3 bases, J lost 2 bases, and 12 bases lay in between. This CDR3 region has 15 residues. The CDR3 region is CASSWSGSAYNEQFF. The CDR3 DNA follows: TGCGCCAGCAGCTGGAGCGGGTCAGCCTACAATGAGCAGTTCTTC.